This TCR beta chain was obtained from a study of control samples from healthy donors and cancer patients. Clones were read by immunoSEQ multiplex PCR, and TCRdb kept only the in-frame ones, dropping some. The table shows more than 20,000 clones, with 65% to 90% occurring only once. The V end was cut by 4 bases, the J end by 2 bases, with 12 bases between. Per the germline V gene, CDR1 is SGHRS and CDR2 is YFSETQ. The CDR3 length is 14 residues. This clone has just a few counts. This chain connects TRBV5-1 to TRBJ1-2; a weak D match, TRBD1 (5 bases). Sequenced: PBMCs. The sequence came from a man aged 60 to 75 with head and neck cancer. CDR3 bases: TGCGCCAGCAGCCCCGAGACAGTCAACTATGGCTACACCTTC. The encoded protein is CASSPETVNYGYTF.